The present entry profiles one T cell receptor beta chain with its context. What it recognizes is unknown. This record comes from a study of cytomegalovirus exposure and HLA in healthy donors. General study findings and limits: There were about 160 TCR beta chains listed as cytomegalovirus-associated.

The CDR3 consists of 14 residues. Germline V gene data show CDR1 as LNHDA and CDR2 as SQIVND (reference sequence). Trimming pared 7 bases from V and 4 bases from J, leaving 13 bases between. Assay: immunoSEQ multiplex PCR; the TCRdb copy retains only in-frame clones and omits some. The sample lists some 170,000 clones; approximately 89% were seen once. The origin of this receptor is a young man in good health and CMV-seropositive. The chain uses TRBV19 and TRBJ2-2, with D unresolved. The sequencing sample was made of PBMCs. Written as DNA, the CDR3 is TGTGCCAGTATCCATACTACGGGCACCGGGGAGCTGTTTTTT. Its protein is CASIHTTGTGELFF.